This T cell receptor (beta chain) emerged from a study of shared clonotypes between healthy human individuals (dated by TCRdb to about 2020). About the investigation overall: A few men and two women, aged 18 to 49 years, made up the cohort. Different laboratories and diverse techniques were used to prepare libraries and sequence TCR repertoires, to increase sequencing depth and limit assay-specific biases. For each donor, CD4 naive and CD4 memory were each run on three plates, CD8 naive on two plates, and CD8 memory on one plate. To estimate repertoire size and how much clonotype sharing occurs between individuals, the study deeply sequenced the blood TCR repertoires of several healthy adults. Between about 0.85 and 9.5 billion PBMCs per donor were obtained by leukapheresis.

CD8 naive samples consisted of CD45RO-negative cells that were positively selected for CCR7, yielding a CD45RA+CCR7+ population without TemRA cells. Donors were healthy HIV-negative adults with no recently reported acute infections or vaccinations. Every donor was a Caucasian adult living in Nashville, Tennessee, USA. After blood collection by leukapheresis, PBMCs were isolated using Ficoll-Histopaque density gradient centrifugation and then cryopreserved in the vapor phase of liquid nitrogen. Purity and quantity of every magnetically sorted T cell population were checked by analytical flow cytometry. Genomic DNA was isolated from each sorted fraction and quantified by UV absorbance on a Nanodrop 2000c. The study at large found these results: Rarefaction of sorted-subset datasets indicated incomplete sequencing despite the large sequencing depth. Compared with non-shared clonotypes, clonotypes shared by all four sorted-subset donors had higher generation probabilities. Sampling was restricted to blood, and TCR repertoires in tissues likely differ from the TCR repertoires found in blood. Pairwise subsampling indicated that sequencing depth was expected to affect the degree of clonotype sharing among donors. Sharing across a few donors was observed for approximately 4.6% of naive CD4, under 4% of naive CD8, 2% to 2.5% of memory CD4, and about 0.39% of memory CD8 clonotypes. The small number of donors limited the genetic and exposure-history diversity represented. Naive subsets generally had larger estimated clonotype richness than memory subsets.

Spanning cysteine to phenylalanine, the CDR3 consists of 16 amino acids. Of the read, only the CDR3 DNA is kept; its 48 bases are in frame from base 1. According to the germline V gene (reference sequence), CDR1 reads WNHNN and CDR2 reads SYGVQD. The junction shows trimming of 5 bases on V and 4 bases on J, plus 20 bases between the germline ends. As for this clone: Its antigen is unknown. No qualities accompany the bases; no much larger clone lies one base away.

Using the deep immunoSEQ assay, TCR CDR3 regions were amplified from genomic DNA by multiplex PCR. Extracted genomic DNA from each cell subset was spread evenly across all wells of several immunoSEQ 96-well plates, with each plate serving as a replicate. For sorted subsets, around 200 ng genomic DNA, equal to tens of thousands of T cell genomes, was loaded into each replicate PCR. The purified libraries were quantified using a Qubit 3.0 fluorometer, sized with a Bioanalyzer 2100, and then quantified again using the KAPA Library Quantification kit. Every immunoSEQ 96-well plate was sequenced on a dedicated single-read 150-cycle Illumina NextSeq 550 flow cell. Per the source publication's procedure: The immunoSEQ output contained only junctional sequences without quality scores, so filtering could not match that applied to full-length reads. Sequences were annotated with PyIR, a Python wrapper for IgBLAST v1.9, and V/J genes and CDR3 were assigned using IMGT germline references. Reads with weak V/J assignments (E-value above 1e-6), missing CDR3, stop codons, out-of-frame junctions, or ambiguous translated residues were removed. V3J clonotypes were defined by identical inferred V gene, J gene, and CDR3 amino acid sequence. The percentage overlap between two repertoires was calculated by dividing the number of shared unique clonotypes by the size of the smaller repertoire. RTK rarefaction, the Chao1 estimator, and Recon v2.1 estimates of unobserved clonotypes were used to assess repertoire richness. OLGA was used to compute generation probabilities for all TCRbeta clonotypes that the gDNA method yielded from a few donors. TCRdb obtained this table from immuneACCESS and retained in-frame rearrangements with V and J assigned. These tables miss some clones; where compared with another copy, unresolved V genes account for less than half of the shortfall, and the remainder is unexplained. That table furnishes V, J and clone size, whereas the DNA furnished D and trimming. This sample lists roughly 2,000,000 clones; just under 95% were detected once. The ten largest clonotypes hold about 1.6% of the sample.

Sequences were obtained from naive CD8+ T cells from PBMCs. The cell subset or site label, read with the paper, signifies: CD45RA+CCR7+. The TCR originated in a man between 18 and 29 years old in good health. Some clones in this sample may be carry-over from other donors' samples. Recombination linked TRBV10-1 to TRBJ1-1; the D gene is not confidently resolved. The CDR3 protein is CASSPAGSYVPTEAFF. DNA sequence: TGCGCCAGCAGTCCCGCAGGTTCCTACGTGCCCACTGAAGCTTTCTTT.